Sequencing of this TCR beta chain was carried out in a study of Graves' ophthalmopathy and Graves' hyperthyroidism. Study-level background: Peripheral blood sampling occurred at initial diagnosis, before any treatment.

The sequenced template was RNA, covering the TCR beta CDR3 region. An opening RT-PCR round employed HTBI primers and preceded a second-round multiplex PCR. MiXCR, run by TCRdb on the multiplex PCR reads, gives a single entry per CDR3 protein. The table has 300,000 to 400,000 distinct CDR3 sequences, under 20% seen once. This clonotype was seen many times. Trimming left V 0 bases short and J 0 bases short, with 15 bases between. Germline CDR1 MNHEY, CDR2 SVGEGT. The CDR3 is 18 residues long. Active ophthalmopathy (CAS at least 3, NOSPECS at least 4), lasting under 3 months. This chain joins TRBV6-2 or TRBV6-3 and TRBJ1-3; D might be TRBD1 (5 bases). The source is an adult man with Graves' ophthalmopathy. Sequencing was carried out using peripheral blood. CDR3 in amino acids: CASSYSGGGRNSGNTIYF. CDR3 nucleotides: TGTGCCAGCAGTTACTCTGGGGGTGGCAGGAACTCTGGAAACACCATATATTTT.